Below are 22 T cell receptor beta chains sequenced from a single sample in a study of T cell repertoires in cytomegalovirus infection. One entry per CDR3 protein results from TCRdb running MiXCR on the reads. The sample includes around 300,000 distinct CDR3 sequences, 9.5% seen only once; the top ten take 3.5% to 4.5%. The sequenced material came from PBMCs. The origin of the receptors is a human donor in good health (CMV status not recorded). Some clones in this sample may be carry-over from other donors' samples.

This clonotype has at least ten counts. The DNA for the CDR3 is TGTGCCAGCAGCAGTCCCGGGACAAGCTATAATTCACCCCTCCACTTT. Protein sequence: CASSSPGTSYNSPLHF. The chain is built from TRBV7-6 and TRBJ1-6; D might be TRBD1 (6 bases). In germline, CDR1 is SGHVS, CDR2 FNYEAQ. Trimming left V 5 bases short and J 3 bases short, with 14 bases between. The CDR3 contains 16 residues.

The table lists this clonotype with a few counts. The chain uses TRBV7-9 and TRBJ2-3; D remains ambiguous. V lost 9 bases and J 0 bases, leaving 16 bases between the germline ends. CDR3 length: 15 amino acids. Germline values: CDR1 SEHNR, CDR2 FQNEAQ (reference sequence). The CDR3 bases are TGTGCCAGTCTTCCCGGGCGATTTAGCACAGATACGCAGTATTTT. Protein sequence: CASLPGRFSTDTQYF. Full variable domain (rest looked up from reference TRBV7-9 and TRBJ2-3): DTGVSQNPRHKITKRGQNVTFRCDPISEHNRLYWYRQTLGQGPEFLTYFQNEAQLEKSRLLSDRFSAERPKGSFSTLEIQRTEQGDSAMYLCASLPGRFSTDTQYFGPGTRLTVL.

The rearrangement links TRBV19 to TRBJ2-7; TRBD1 agrees at 7 bases. The CDR3 spans 12 residues. Per germline, CDR1 LNHDA and CDR2 SQIVND (reference sequence). J was trimmed by 3 bases and V by 9 bases; bases with no gene match: 5. CDR3 sequence: CARRDRVYEQYF. As DNA, the CDR3 is TGTGCCAGACGCGACAGGGTCTACGAGCAGTACTTC.

This clonotype was picked up many times. V usage is TRBV7-6 and J usage is TRBJ2-3; the match to TRBD2 covers 7 bases. The CDR3 is made up of 17 amino acids. The V gene's germline CDR1 is SGHVS and CDR2 FNYEAQ. The V and J ends lost 2 bases and 2 bases, in that order; junction bases with no gene match: 10. CDR3 amino acids: CASSLIGSGAITDTQYF. The DNA for the CDR3 is TGTGCCAGCAGCTTAATAGGGAGCGGGGCTATCACAGATACGCAGTATTTT. The whole variable domain, filled in from reference TRBV7-6 and TRBJ2-3, reads GAGVSQSPRYKVTKRGQDVALRCDPISGHVSLYWYRQALGQGPEFLTYFNYEAQQDKSGLPNDRFSAERPEGSISTLTIQRTEQRDSAMYRCASSLIGSGAITDTQYFGPGTRLTVL.

At least ten counts were recorded for this clonotype. The chain has TRBV7-8 and TRBJ2-5; possibly TRBD2 for D (5 bases). V dropped 0 bases and J dropped 6 bases, with 17 bases sitting between them. This CDR3 is 16 amino acids long. The germline gives CDR1 SGHVS, CDR2 FQNEAQ. CDR3 sequence (DNA): TGTGCCAGCAGCTTAGCCTTGCGGGCGGATCCAAAGACCCAGTACTTC. Its translation is CASSLALRADPKTQYF.

V is TRBV28 and J is TRBJ2-7; 7 bases map to TRBD1. V was clipped by 6 bases and J by 2 bases; unmatched bases: 1. Germline CDR1 reads MDHEN; CDR2 reads SYDVKM. The CDR3 is 12 residues long. The CDR3 here is CASRTGAYEQYF. The CDR3, as DNA: TGTGCCAGCAGAACAGGGGCCTACGAGCAGTACTTC.

This clonotype came up many times. V and J are TRBV7-9 and TRBJ1-2, with 7 bases aligning to TRBD1. The CDR3 totals 15 residues. V shed 3 bases, J shed 3 bases, and the junction held 7 bases outside the gene matches. Germline V gives CDR1 SEHNR, CDR2 FQNEAQ (reference sequence). CDR3 DNA: TGTGCCAGCAGCTTCGGGGACAGTAAAGACTATGGCTACACCTTC. Amino acids: CASSFGDSKDYGYTF.

At least ten counts were recorded for this clonotype. The chain combines TRBV7-2 with TRBJ2-5, with D perhaps matching TRBD1 (6 bases). CDR1 is SGHTA and CDR2 is FQGNSA in the germline V gene. Trimming removed 4 bases at V and 3 bases at J, with 9 bases between. This CDR3 comprises 13 residues. The CDR3 region has the DNA TGTGCCAGCAGCTCCTACAGGGAAGAGACCCAGTACTTC. It specifies CASSSYREETQYF.

This clonotype was observed a handful of times. The chain is built from TRBV6-5 and TRBJ2-3; D is tentatively TRBD1 or TRBD2 (5 bases each). The CDR3 is 14 amino acids. Trimming stripped 6 bases from V and 6 bases from J, with 16 bases between. Germline V gene sequence: CDR1 MNHEY, CDR2 SVGAGI. The CDR3 is CASRGPSLSDTQYF. As DNA, the CDR3 is TGTGCCAGCAGGGGACCAAGTTTGTCTGATACGCAGTATTTT.

The J gene is TRBJ2-1, the V gene TRBV7-2; no clear D. The CDR3 covers 13 residues. The V gene's germline CDR1 is SGHTA and CDR2 FQGNSA. The germline V and J ends were trimmed by 0 bases and 10 bases, with 10 bases remaining between them. The DNA of the CDR3 is TGTGCCAGCAGCTTAGCTTTGCGTAGGGAGCAGTTCTTC. Translated: CASSLALRREQFF.

This clonotype was seen ten or more times. V and J are TRBV6-2 or TRBV6-3 and TRBJ1-2, with D unclear. Trimming removed 4 bases at V and 0 bases at J, with 15 bases between. Germline-derived CDR1 and CDR2 are MNHEY and SVGEGT. This CDR3 is 16 amino acids long. CDR3 sequence reads: CASSSPNRGANYGYTF. CDR3 nucleotides: TGTGCCAGCAGTTCCCCCAATCGCGGAGCTAACTATGGCTACACCTTC.

This clonotype was counted at least ten times. The chain uses TRBV7-8 and TRBJ2-3; 7 bases align to TRBD1. This CDR3 is 18 amino acids long. V was clipped by 2 bases and J by 2 bases; unmatched bases: 13. Germline values: CDR1 SGHVS, CDR2 FQNEAQ. CDR3 amino acids: CASSLSRTGDHPTDTQYF. In DNA, the CDR3 is TGTGCCAGCAGCTTATCGCGGACAGGAGACCACCCCACAGATACGCAGTATTTT.

This clonotype was seen more than once but under ten times. This chain joins TRBV19 and TRBJ2-5; 10 bases line up with TRBD2. This CDR3 region has 16 residues. The germline V gene has CDR1 LNHDA and CDR2 SQIVND (reference sequence). V trimming: 6 bases; J trimming: 2 bases; junction bases outside the gene matches: 9. The CDR3 nucleotides are TGTGCCAGTAGAATTCGGACTAGCGGAACTCAAGAGACCCAGTACTTC. Encoded protein: CASRIRTSGTQETQYF.

The V and J genes are TRBV12-3 or TRBV12-4 and TRBJ2-6; the match to TRBD1 covers 7 bases. CDR3 length: 15 amino acids. Trimming cost V 8 bases and J 0 bases; bases outside gene matches: 4. The CDR3 loop is CASVQGDSGANVLTF. In DNA, the CDR3 is TGTGCCAGCGTTCAGGGGGACTCTGGGGCCAACGTCCTGACTTTC.

This clonotype was observed many times. The genes are TRBV7-8 and TRBJ2-7, with TRBD2 identical over 8 bases. CDR1 SGHVS and CDR2 FQNEAQ come from the germline V gene. V dropped 5 bases and J dropped 2; count of bases not matched to a gene: 8. The CDR3 runs to 15 residues. CDR3 DNA: TGTGCCAGCAGCCCCGGGGGGGGGCTTACCTACGAGCAGTACTTC. Translating gives CASSPGGGLTYEQYF.

This clonotype was seen ten or more times. The V and J genes are TRBV11-2 and TRBJ2-7; the match to TRBD2 covers 7 bases. V gave up 5 bases and J gave up 0 bases; unmatched junction bases: 16. This CDR3 has 18 amino acids. Germline V gene lookup returns CDR1 SGHAT and CDR2 FQNNGV. DNA of the CDR3: TGTGCCAGCAGCGCCGGGACTACTGTTACCCTTAGCTCCTACGAGCAGTACTTC. It yields the protein CASSAGTTVTLSSYEQYF.

V gene TRBV12-3 or TRBV12-4 combines with J gene TRBJ2-3; D is possibly TRBD2 (6 bases). V lost 6 bases and J lost 3, with 16 bases in between. The CDR3 is 15 amino acids. The CDR3 region has the DNA TGTGCCAGCAGCCTTATGGGAAGCGGGACAGATACGCAGTATTTT. It is translated as CASSLMGSGTDTQYF.

The V and J genes are TRBV14 and TRBJ2-1; D ambiguous. Germline CDR1 and CDR2: SGHDN and FVKESK. CDR3 size: 19 residues. V gave up 0 bases and J gave up 0 bases, with 18 bases separating them. CDR3 sequence reads: CASSQDQAMRSFSYNEQFF. The CDR3 DNA follows: TGTGCCAGCAGCCAAGATCAGGCTATGCGGTCTTTCTCCTACAATGAGCAGTTCTTC.

V gene TRBV10-3 combines with J gene TRBJ2-3; tentative D call: TRBD2 (6 bases). This CDR3 region has 15 residues. CDR1 and CDR2 from the germline V gene are ENHRY and SYGVKD. V was trimmed by 6 bases and J by 5 bases, leaving 18 bases between them. CDR3 sequence (DNA): TGTGCCATCAGCGGAGCGATACTAGCAGGAGATACGCAGTATTTT. This codes for CAISGAILAGDTQYF.

This clonotype was recorded many times. The rearrangement uses TRBV6-2 or TRBV6-3 and TRBJ2-5, with TRBD1 identical over 7 bases. Germline loops: CDR1 MNHEY, CDR2 SVGEGT. J was trimmed by 0 bases and V by 4 bases; bases with no gene match: 5. This CDR3 spans 15 amino acids. In DNA form, the CDR3 reads TGTGCCAGCAGTTTGGGACAGACGAACCAAGAGACCCAGTACTTC. It encodes CASSLGQTNQETQYF.

V gene TRBV12-3 or TRBV12-4 combines with J gene TRBJ1-5; D might be TRBD1 (5 bases). This CDR3 spans 14 amino acids. Deletions cut 4 bases from V and 3 bases from J, with 10 bases between. CDR3 nucleotides: TGTGCCAGCAGTTCCCCGACAGTCAATCAGCCCCAGCATTTT. Translated: CASSSPTVNQPQHF.

The table lists this clonotype with many counts. The rearrangement links TRBV7-9 to TRBJ2-7; D remains unclear. Germline loops: CDR1 SEHNR, CDR2 FQNEAQ (reference sequence). V was clipped by 4 bases and J by 5 bases, with 12 bases between them. The CDR3 is made up of 13 amino acids. DNA of the CDR3: TGTGCCAGCAGCTCCGTACGTGGCCACGAGCAGTACTTC. Translation: CASSSVRGHEQYF. The full variable domain, in which reference TRBV7-9 and TRBJ2-7 provide the parts outside the CDR3, is DTGVSQNPRHKITKRGQNVTFRCDPISEHNRLYWYRQTLGQGPEFLTYFQNEAQLEKSRLLSDRFSAERPKGSFSTLEIQRTEQGDSAMYLCASSSVRGHEQYFGPGTRLTVT.